This TCR beta chain was recorded in a study of CXCR3-negative and CXCR3-positive naive CD8 T cells. CDR3 length equals 15 residues. CDR1 and CDR2 from the germline V gene are DFQATT and SNEGSKA (reference sequence). TRB cDNA was prepared as libraries by UMI-labeled 5' RACE. TCRdb derives one entry per CDR3 protein from the 5' RACE reads, leaving out DNA. This table holds 100,000 to 150,000 distinct CDR3 sequences. The chain links TRBV20-1 to TRBJ1-4. The source is a human donor in good health. Some clones in this sample may be carry-over from other donors' samples. Specimen: naive CXCR3- CD8+ T cells from blood. Documented subset: CD45RO-CCR7+CD27+CD95- naive CD8+ T cells lacking CXCR3 (TNR3-). CDR3 loop: CSARDLMGNNEKLFF.